This T cell receptor beta chain was retrieved from a study of T cell responses to AZD1222 COVID-19 vaccine. Study results and caveats: Spike-specific TCR breadth rose after two AZD1222 doses, and depth rose as well.

The CDR3 runs to 15 residues. V was trimmed by 0 bases and J by 8 bases, leaving 13 bases between them. Germline values: CDR1 MNHEY, CDR2 SVGAGI. Note on this clone: Its specificity is not known.

Sequenced by immunoSEQ multiplex PCR; TCRdb stores in-frame clones only, minus some. Of about 99,000 clones listed, 86% were seen once; the top ten hold 3.3%. The chain employs TRBV6-5 and TRBJ1-4; no definite D call. Sequenced here: peripheral blood, sampled 28 days after the second dose of the MenACWY control vaccine. The TCR comes from an adult who received the MenACWY meningococcal vaccine as a control. Here the CDR3 DNA reads TGTGCCAGCAGTTACTCGGCCTCCGGTAGGGAAAAACTGTTTTTT. Translation gives CASSYSASGREKLFF.